The 18 T cell receptor beta chains listed next were all sequenced from one sample in a study of blood T cell repertoires in COVID-19. Sequencing was performed with immunoSEQ multiplex PCR; in TCRdb, only in-frame clones are kept and a portion is missing. The table has roughly 45,000 clones, 80% to 90% seen once; the top ten hold 8% to 9%. The sequencing sample was made of peripheral blood. All receptors come from a man aged 55 to 69 with active COVID-19.

The chain links TRBV6-6 to TRBJ1-1; D gene ambiguous. The germline V gene has CDR1 MNHNY and CDR2 SVGAGI (reference sequence). CDR3 length: 14 amino acids. With 0 bases removed from V and 0 bases from J, the gap between germline ends came to 5 bases. The CDR3 protein is CASSYSELNTEAFF. The DNA of the CDR3 is TGTGCCAGCAGTTACTCGGAGTTGAACACTGAAGCTTTCTTT.

The rearrangement uses TRBV5-1 and TRBJ2-5; tentatively, D is TRBD1 (6 bases). Germline V gene sequence: CDR1 SGHRS, CDR2 YFSETQ. The CDR3 totals 14 residues. V was shortened by 0 bases and J by 1 base, with 7 bases between the two germline ends. In DNA, the CDR3 is TGCGCCAGCAGCTTGGTGGGGGCCCAAGAGACCCAGTACTTC. Protein sequence: CASSLVGAQETQYF.

This chain uses TRBV6-2 or TRBV6-3 with TRBJ2-7, with D perhaps matching TRBD2 (6 bases). Trimming cost V 3 bases and J 3 bases, with 15 bases left between them. The CDR3 runs to 15 residues. The V gene's germline CDR1 is MNHEY and CDR2 SVGEGT. As DNA, the CDR3 is TGTGCCAGCAGTTATTCGGTGGGAGGCTACTACGAGCAGTACTTC. This gives the protein CASSYSVGGYYEQYF.

This clone turned up a few times. J is TRBJ2-7 and V is TRBV3-1 (or the pseudogene TRBV3-2), with D perhaps matching TRBD2 (5 bases). The germline V and J ends were trimmed by 2 bases and 11 bases, with 16 bases remaining between them. CDR1 LGHDT and CDR2 YNNKEL come from the germline V gene (reference sequence). The CDR3 has 13 amino acids. CDR3 sequence (DNA): TGTGCCAGCAGCCAAAGCGGTATGGTACGAAAGTACTTC. Amino acid sequence: CASSQSGMVRKYF.

The chain carries TRBV5-6 and TRBJ2-2; 7 bases are shared with TRBD2. The CDR3 has 15 amino acids. After removal of 2 bases from V and 5 bases from J, the junction contained 6 bases not matched to a gene. In germline, CDR1 is SGHDT, CDR2 YYEEEE. CDR3 region: CASSLPGRGTGELFF. For the CDR3, the DNA is TGTGCCAGCAGCTTACCCGGGCGGGGGACCGGGGAGCTGTTTTTT. Variable domain in full (rest from reference TRBV5-6 and TRBJ2-2): DAGVTQSPTHLIKTRGQQVTLRCSPKSGHDTVSWYQQALGQGPQFIFQYYEEEERQRGNFPDRFSGHQFPNYSSELNVNALLLGDSALYLCASSLPGRGTGELFFGEGSRLTVL.

The V gene is TRBV7-2, the J gene TRBJ2-1; 10 nucleotides match TRBD2. The ends lost 5 bases at V and 6 bases at J; junction bases unmatched: 10. CDR1 is SGHTA and CDR2 is FQGNSA in the germline V gene. This CDR3 region has 16 residues. The CDR3, as DNA: TGTGCCAGCAGCCCAGTAGCGGGAGGAAGGAGCAATGAGCAGTTCTTC. Amino acids: CASSPVAGGRSNEQFF.

This clone was detected only once. The genes are TRBV6-5 and TRBJ1-3; the D gene is possibly TRBD1 (6 bases). This CDR3 is built from 15 residues. V lost 6 bases, J lost 1 base, and 13 bases lay in between. CDR1 and CDR2 (germline): MNHEY, SVGAGI. In DNA, the CDR3 is TGTGCCAGCAGGCTGGACAGTTTTTCTGGAAACACCATATATTTT. Translating gives CASRLDSFSGNTIYF.

The chain couples TRBV11-2 to TRBJ1-4; 8 bases fit TRBD1. J lost 0 bases, V lost 5 bases, and 11 bases had no gene match. The length of the CDR3 is 18 residues. Germline V gene sequence: CDR1 SGHAT, CDR2 FQNNGV. The CDR3 DNA reads TGTGCCAGCAGCACCTACCGGGACAGGTTTGCAACTAATGAAAAACTGTTTTTT. It encodes CASSTYRDRFATNEKLFF.

The J gene is TRBJ2-3, the V gene TRBV27; no clear D. Germline V CDR1 and CDR2: MNHEY, SMNVEV (reference sequence). This CDR3 has 13 amino acids. Trimming left V 3 bases short and J 2 bases short, with 6 bases between. This CDR3 reads CASSFKPTDTQYF. CDR3 nucleotide sequence: TGTGCCAGCAGTTTTAAGCCCACAGATACGCAGTATTTT.

The chain links TRBV28 to TRBJ2-7, with 10 bases identical to TRBD1. In germline, CDR1 is MDHEN, CDR2 SYDVKM. V gave up 4 bases and J gave up 7 bases; unmatched junction bases: 22. This CDR3 has 19 amino acids. The CDR3 loop is CASSSLLGDRGSRLGEQYF. The DNA of the CDR3 is TGTGCCAGCAGTTCCCTCCTGGGGGACAGGGGATCCAGGTTGGGGGAGCAGTACTTC.

Here the CDR3 DNA reads TGTGCCAGCAGCTCCTCGGAGGCAAGTTCGGAGCAGTACTTC. Translated: CASSSSEASSEQYF. The chain links TRBV7-8 to TRBJ2-7; possibly TRBD2 for D (5 bases). The CDR3 has 14 residues. V lost 4 bases to trimming and J lost 7 bases, with 17 bases between them. From germline, CDR1 is SGHVS and CDR2 FQNEAQ.

The rearrangement joins TRBV6-1 to TRBJ2-1, with TRBD1 identical over 8 bases. V lost 2 bases, J lost 6 bases, and 6 bases stayed unmatched. The CDR3 is 15 amino acids. From germline, CDR1 is MNHNS and CDR2 SASEGT. Here the CDR3 reads CASSEYGGQVNEQFF. The CDR3 region has the DNA TGTGCCAGCAGTGAATACGGGGGACAGGTCAATGAGCAGTTCTTC.

CDR3 bases: TGCAGCGTTGAAGAGGTGGAGGGAGGTACGCAGTATTTT. Translation gives CSVEEVEGGTQYF. The J gene is TRBJ2-3, the V gene TRBV29-1; tentative D call: TRBD2 (6 bases). The CDR3 runs to 13 residues. V was cut by 0 bases and J by 8 bases, with 12 bases left in between. Germline V gene lookup returns CDR1 SQVTM and CDR2 ANQGSEA.

V gene TRBV10-3 combines with J gene TRBJ2-5, with D tentatively TRBD2 (6 bases). Looked up from germline, CDR1 is ENHRY and CDR2 is SYGVKD. This CDR3 is built from 15 residues. V was pared by 11 bases and J by 0 bases, with 19 bases between. This CDR3 reads CASQVRELDQETQYF. The CDR3 DNA sequence: TGTGCCTCCCAAGTCCGGGAGCTCGACCAAGAGACCCAGTACTTC.

This chain links TRBV28 with TRBJ2-1; no firm D call. CDR1 MDHEN and CDR2 SYDVKM come from the germline V gene. This CDR3 spans 16 amino acids. Trimming left V 5 bases short and J 0 bases short, with 14 bases between. CDR3: CASSIDTSSSYNEQFF. The DNA for the CDR3 is TGTGCCAGCAGTATAGACACCTCCAGCTCCTACAATGAGCAGTTCTTC.

V and J are TRBV9 and TRBJ2-5; D is unclear. CDR1 is SGDLS, CDR2 YYNGEE, per germline. Trimming took 3 bases from V and 4 from J, leaving 4 bases between them. This CDR3 region has 11 residues. CDR3 amino acids: CASSAGETQYF. As DNA, the CDR3 is TGTGCCAGCAGCGCGGGAGAGACCCAGTACTTC.

The chain links TRBV4-1 to TRBJ2-7; D is ambiguous. The ends were cut back, 4 bases at V and 1 base at J, with 11 bases in the middle. The germline gives CDR1 MGHRA, CDR2 YSYEKL. The CDR3 is 14 amino acids. The CDR3 DNA reads TGCGCCAGCAGCCCTCCGGGTAGATCCTACGAGCAGTACTTC. Its protein is CASSPPGRSYEQYF.

The chain couples TRBV18 to TRBJ2-3, with 8 bases aligning to TRBD2. The V gene's germline CDR1 is KGHSH and CDR2 LQKENI. The CDR3 spans 20 residues. Trimming took 0 bases from V and 2 from J; bases not matched to a gene: 16. The CDR3 here is CASSPPFMLAGWPPTDTQYF. The CDR3 nucleotides are TGTGCCAGCTCACCACCGTTCATGCTAGCGGGTTGGCCTCCCACAGATACGCAGTATTTT.